Below are 10 T cell receptor beta chains sequenced from a single sample in a study of T-cell memory formation after mild COVID-19. Each CDR3 protein is one row after TCRdb ran MiXCR on the 5' RACE reads. The top ten clones hold 8.5% to 9% of a sample with over 350,000 distinct CDR3 sequences, 20% to 30% of them seen once. Sequenced material: PBMCs or a T cell subset sorted from them (not recorded which). These receptors came from an adult woman who had mild COVID-19 (a few samples of this study predate the infection). Cell type and time point are not known.

This rearrangement joins TRBV5-1 to TRBJ2-1; D might be TRBD2 (7 bases). Germline V gene sequence: CDR1 SGHRS, CDR2 YFSETQ. This CDR3 contains 16 residues. Trimming removed 0 bases from V and 2 bases from J, with 12 bases in between. CDR3 nucleotide sequence: TGCGCCAGCAGCTTGGCCGAGGGGGGGACCTACAATGAGCAGTTCTTC. It codes for CASSLAEGGTYNEQFF.

The chain employs TRBV6-2 or TRBV6-3 and TRBJ2-7; 9 nucleotides match TRBD1. From germline, CDR1 is MNHEY and CDR2 SVGEGT. The CDR3 spans 14 residues. V gave up 4 bases and J gave up 4 bases; unmatched junction bases: 5. For the CDR3, the DNA is TGTGCCAGCAGTTCGAGGACAGGGGCTTACGAGCAGTACTTC. It codes for CASSSRTGAYEQYF.

This clonotype appeared a few times. The chain combines TRBV19 with TRBJ1-2; D perhaps matches TRBD1 (5 bases). CDR3 size: 13 residues. CDR1 and CDR2 (germline): LNHDA, SQIVND (reference sequence). Trimming removed 3 bases at V and 4 bases at J, with 9 bases between. The CDR3 DNA is TGTGCCAGTAGTATGGGGCGGTTCTATGGCTACACCTTC. Encoded protein: CASSMGRFYGYTF.

This clonotype was recorded a few times. The chain is built from TRBV19 and TRBJ2-1; D is uncertain. Trimming took off 2 bases at V and 5 bases at J, with 16 bases between the two ends. Germline V gene sequence: CDR1 LNHDA, CDR2 SQIVND (reference sequence). The CDR3 runs to 16 residues. The CDR3, as DNA: TGTGCCAGTAGTATACAGTCGAGACGAATTAACAATGAGCAGTTCTTC. It encodes CASSIQSRRINNEQFF.

The chain joins TRBV12-3 or TRBV12-4 to TRBJ1-5; D perhaps matches TRBD1 (5 bases). The CDR3 loop spans 15 amino acids. V lost 5 bases to trimming and J lost 5 bases, with 16 bases between them. CDR3 residues: CASSLNEGMDQPQHF. The CDR3 DNA sequence: TGTGCCAGCAGTCTTAATGAGGGGATGGATCAGCCCCAGCATTTT.

This clonotype appeared a few times. The V call is TRBV29-1, the J call TRBJ2-4; unclear D gene. The germline gives CDR1 SQVTM, CDR2 ANQGSEA. Trimming stripped 0 bases from V and 0 bases from J, with 12 bases between. The CDR3 is 16 amino acids. CDR3 sequence reads: CSVEDASGLAKNIQYF. CDR3 nucleotides: TGCAGCGTTGAAGATGCGTCGGGTCTAGCCAAAAACATTCAGTACTTC.

V gene TRBV24-1 combines with J gene TRBJ2-1; D gene ambiguous. From germline, CDR1 is KGHDR and CDR2 SFDVKD. Deletions cut 0 bases from V and 7 bases from J, with 12 bases between. The CDR3 contains 15 residues. The DNA of the CDR3 is TGTGCCACCAGTGATTTGCCATACCCTGGAAATGAGCAGTTCTTC. Its translation is CATSDLPYPGNEQFF.

This clonotype occurred a few times. The rearrangement links TRBV9 to TRBJ2-7, with a possible D match to TRBD2 (6 bases). The germline V and J ends were trimmed by 3 bases and 3 bases, with 16 bases remaining between them. The CDR3 length is 15 residues. CDR1 and CDR2 (germline): SGDLS, YYNGEE. In DNA form, the CDR3 reads TGTGCCAGCAGCGCCGGGGGATCGAGCTACTACGAGCAGTACTTC. Residues: CASSAGGSSYYEQYF.

This clonotype was counted a few times. The CDR3 DNA is TGCGCCAGCCTGCCGGGACTAGGGTTTACAGATACGCAGTATTTT. It codes for CASLPGLGFTDTQYF. This rearrangement joins TRBV5-1 to TRBJ2-3; 8 nucleotides align to TRBD2. Unmatched junction bases numbered 10, after V lost 7 bases and J lost 3 bases. CDR3 length: 15 residues. The germline V gene encodes CDR1 SGHRS and CDR2 YFSETQ.

This chain links TRBV7-6 with TRBJ1-1; TRBD1 matches 7 bases. The CDR3 loop spans 16 amino acids. With 0 bases clipped from V and 1 base from J, the junction kept 5 bases outside the gene matches. From germline, CDR1 is SGHVS and CDR2 FNYEAQ. CDR3 loop: CASSLAARTGNTEAFF. In DNA, the CDR3 is TGTGCCAGCAGCTTAGCGGCACGGACAGGGAACACTGAAGCTTTCTTT.